The TCR beta chain under discussion was sequenced for a study of early T cells in non-severe SARS-CoV-2 infection. Attachment of unique molecular identifiers to individual cDNA molecules was performed. TCRdb re-derived calls from the 5' RACE reads in MiXCR, one entry per CDR3 protein. Among some 26,000 distinct CDR3 sequences, roughly 4.4% were seen once, and the ten largest hold roughly an eighth. Germline V gene sequence: CDR1 MGHRA, CDR2 YSYEKL. The CDR3 contains 16 residues. With regard to this clonotype: This may come from a read error, since a much larger clone is one base off.

The source of this sequence is an adult who was a healthcare worker with PCR-confirmed SARS-CoV-2 infection or an uninfected control (not recorded which). Sequenced input: whole blood. The chain combines TRBV4-1 with TRBJ1-1, with D uncertain. The CDR3 DNA sequence: TGCACCAGCAGCCAAGTTAATCTAGTTGCGTACACTGAAGCTTTCTTT. Its translation: CTSSQVNLVAYTEAFF.